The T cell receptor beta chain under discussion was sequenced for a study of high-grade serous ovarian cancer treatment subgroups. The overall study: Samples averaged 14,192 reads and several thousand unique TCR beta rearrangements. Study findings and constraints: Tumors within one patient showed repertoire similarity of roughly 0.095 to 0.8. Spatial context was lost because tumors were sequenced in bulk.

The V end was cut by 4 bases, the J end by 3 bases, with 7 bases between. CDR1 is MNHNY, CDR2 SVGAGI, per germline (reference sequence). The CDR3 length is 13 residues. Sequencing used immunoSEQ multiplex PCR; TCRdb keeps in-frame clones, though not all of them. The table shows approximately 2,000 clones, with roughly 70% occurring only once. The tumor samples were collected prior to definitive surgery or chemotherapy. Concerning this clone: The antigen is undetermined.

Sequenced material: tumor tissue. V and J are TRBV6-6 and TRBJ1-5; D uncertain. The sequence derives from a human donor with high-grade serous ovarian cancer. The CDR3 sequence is CASSLGTNQPQHF. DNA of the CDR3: TGTGCCAGCAGTTTGGGCACCAATCAGCCCCAGCATTTT.